This TCR beta chain was found in a study of PD-1 blockade in classical Hodgkin lymphoma. With no exception, relapse followed autologous stem cell transplantation in all patients, and brentuximab vedotin exposure varied. TCRdb keeps only in-frame clones here, not all; method: immunoSEQ multiplex PCR. The sample lists about 97,000 clones; roughly 84% were seen once. Regarding this clone: Its target is unknown.

Overall study results and limits: Unlike CD8+ TCR diversity, which did not rise significantly by C4D1, CD4+ TCR diversity did. The study reported lower baseline TCR diversity in newly diagnosed patients than in healthy donors. Complete responders matched newly diagnosed patients in baseline diversity. Repertoire differences have undefined causes, possibly disease activity or prior therapy.

This CDR3 spans 12 amino acids. Germline CDR1 is SGHVS and CDR2 is FQNEAQ. The V end was cut by 1 base, the J end by 10 bases, with 10 bases between. This specimen was peripheral blood mononuclear cells (PBMCs), taken at baseline. This TCR was recovered from a human donor with classical Hodgkin lymphoma. The chain links TRBV7-8 to TRBJ1-1, with D unresolved. This chain's CDR3 is CASSLDRRGAFF. DNA of the CDR3: TGTGCCAGCAGCTTAGACCGCCGTGGAGCTTTCTTT. Combining the CDR3 with reference TRBV7-8 and TRBJ1-1 gives the whole variable domain GAGVSQSPRYKVAKRGQDVALRCDPISGHVSLFWYQQALGQGPEFLTYFQNEAQLDKSGLPSDRFFAERPEGSVSTLKIQRTQQEDSAVYLCASSLDRRGAFFGQGTRLTVV.